The 6 T cell receptor beta chains below all came from one sample that was sequenced in a study of patients and donors after allogeneic stem cell transplantation. TCRdb called the RT-PCR reads again in MiXCR, with one record for every CDR3 protein. Of a few hundred thousand distinct CDR3 sequences in the sample, around 41% were seen once. Source material: blood, either unsorted or a sorted T cell fraction (not recorded which). These receptors were obtained from a human donor who was either an allogeneic HSCT recipient or a stem cell or donor lymphocyte infusion donor (not recorded which). It is not recorded whose cells these are; they may come from a transplant donor.

This clonotype was counted a few times. The chain has TRBV10-3 and TRBJ1-1; TRBD1 agrees at 9 bases. The ends lost 6 bases at V and 4 bases at J; junction bases unmatched: 3. Germline V gives CDR1 ENHRY, CDR2 SYGVKD. The CDR3 has 13 amino acids. CDR3 residues: CAIRGTGPTEAFF. The CDR3 DNA is TGTGCCATCAGGGGGACAGGGCCCACTGAAGCTTTCTTT.

The gene calls are TRBV9 and TRBJ1-2; possibly TRBD1 for D (6 bases). V lost 3 bases to trimming and J lost 3 bases, with 15 bases between them. Germline CDR1 SGDLS, CDR2 YYNGEE. This CDR3 region has 15 residues. This CDR3 reads CASSAQGLGYYGYTF. The CDR3 region has the DNA TGTGCCAGCAGCGCACAGGGCCTGGGGTACTATGGCTACACCTTC.

This chain's CDR3 is CAISETLQGANYGYTF. CDR3 sequence (DNA): TGTGCCATCAGTGAGACTCTCCAGGGGGCGAACTATGGCTACACCTTC. The rearrangement joins TRBV10-3 to TRBJ1-2; 8 positions match TRBD1. The CDR3 totals 16 residues. With 2 bases clipped from V and 2 bases from J, the junction kept 7 bases outside the gene matches. The V gene's germline CDR1 is ENHRY and CDR2 SYGVKD.

This clonotype was counted between two and nine times. This chain links TRBV5-1 with TRBJ1-3; unclear D gene. Trimming took off 0 bases at V and 4 bases at J, with 8 bases between the two ends. CDR3 length: 14 residues. Germline V gene data show CDR1 as SGHRS and CDR2 as YFSETQ. The DNA for the CDR3 is TGCGCCAGCAGCTTGGAGGGCCTCGGAAACACCATATATTTT. Translating it yields CASSLEGLGNTIYF.

This clonotype was found a few times. The chain recombines TRBV10-1 with TRBJ2-3, with 7 bases lining up with TRBD2. The CDR3 covers 15 residues. Germline V gives CDR1 WNHNN, CDR2 SYGVQD (reference sequence). The trim removed 3 bases at V and 3 bases at J, leaving 6 bases unmatched. The CDR3 sequence is CASSDYGGNTDTQYF. As DNA, the CDR3 is TGCGCCAGCAGTGACTACGGGGGGAATACAGATACGCAGTATTTT.

This clonotype has just a few counts. V usage is TRBV6-1 and J usage is TRBJ1-2; D not certain. The CDR3 length is 14 residues. Trimming shortened V by 5 bases and J by 3 bases, and 13 bases separated the two germline ends. Germline-derived CDR1 and CDR2 are MNHNS and SASEGT. CDR3 residues: CASSISDRYYGYTF. CDR3 DNA: TGTGCCAGCAGTATCTCGGACCGATACTATGGCTACACCTTC.